The 24 T cell receptor beta chains listed next were all sequenced from one sample in a study of PD-1 blockade in mismatch repair-deficient tumors. Some clones are missing from TCRdb's copy, which holds only in-frame ones; the method was immunoSEQ multiplex PCR. The sample lists about 22,000 clones; 84% were seen once. The sample was peripheral blood, taken 2 weeks after starting pembrolizumab. The receptors derive from an adult with mismatch repair-deficient cancer.

The CDR3 here is CASSQLTAGTGDEQFF. As DNA, the CDR3 is TGCGCCAGCAGCCAACTTACCGCCGGGACAGGGGATGAGCAGTTCTTC. The chain recombines TRBV4-1 with TRBJ2-1, with 10 nucleotides matching TRBD1. V gave up 2 bases and J gave up 8 bases; unmatched junction bases: 9. CDR3 length: 16 amino acids. Germline assignment: CDR1 MGHRA and CDR2 YSYEKL.

This chain links TRBV6-1 with TRBJ2-7; D uncertain. Germline V CDR1 and CDR2: MNHNS, SASEGT. The CDR3 sequence is 15 residues long. V was pared by 4 bases and J by 0 bases, with 13 bases between. Here the CDR3 reads CASSANSDSSYEQYF. The CDR3, as DNA: TGTGCCAGCAGTGCGAACAGCGACTCCTCCTACGAGCAGTACTTC.

This CDR3 is CASSILARSSYEQYF. The CDR3 DNA sequence: TGTGCCAGCAGCATCCTAGCGAGGAGCTCCTACGAGCAGTACTTC. The chain recombines TRBV5-5 with TRBJ2-7; D possibly corresponds to TRBD2 (6 bases). Between the trimmed V and J ends, which lost 4 bases and 0 bases, there was a span of 14 bases. Per the germline V gene, CDR1 is SGHKS and CDR2 is YYEKEE (reference sequence). The CDR3 extends over 15 amino acids.

The chain carries TRBV30 and TRBJ1-3, with D unclear. The germline V gene encodes CDR1 GTSNPN and CDR2 SVGIG (reference sequence). The length of the CDR3 is 14 residues. V shed 7 bases and J shed 0 bases, with 13 bases lying between them. CDR3 in amino acids: CAFDGGYSGNTIYF. CDR3 DNA: TGTGCCTTCGACGGAGGCTACTCTGGAAACACCATATATTTT.

In its sample, this clone was seen once. The chain carries TRBV11-2 and TRBJ2-2; TRBD2 matches at 14 bases. Per the germline V gene, CDR1 is SGHAT and CDR2 is FQNNGV. J gave up 8 bases and V 1 base, and 6 bases lay outside the gene matches. The CDR3 loop spans 17 amino acids. CDR3 region: CASSLGPGLAGVGELFF. The CDR3 DNA reads TGTGCCAGCAGCTTAGGTCCGGGACTAGCGGGAGTGGGGGAGCTGTTTTTT. Variable domain in full (rest from reference TRBV11-2 and TRBJ2-2): EAGVAQSPRYKIIEKRQSVAFWCNPISGHATLYWYQQILGQGPKLLIQFQNNGVVDDSQLPKDRFSAERLKGVDSTLKIQPAKLEDSAVYLCASSLGPGLAGVGELFFGEGSRLTVL.

V usage is TRBV5-8 and J usage is TRBJ1-1, with D unresolved. Per germline, CDR1 SGHTS and CDR2 YDEGEE. The CDR3 sequence is 10 residues long. V was clipped by 7 bases and J by 5 bases, with 6 bases between them. The CDR3 DNA sequence: TGTGCCAGCTGGAGGACTGAAGCTTTCTTT. Its protein product is CASWRTEAFF.

This chain connects TRBV4-2 to TRBJ1-2; 7 nucleotides line up with TRBD1. Per germline, CDR1 LGHNA and CDR2 YNFKEQ. The length of the CDR3 is 16 residues. Germline trimming cut 4 bases from V and 4 bases from J; bases unmatched to any gene: 12. CDR3 nucleotides: TGTGCCAGCAGCCGGCCAACAGGGGCGAGGGGCTATGGCTACACCTTC. It translates to CASSRPTGARGYGYTF.

The chain joins TRBV5-6 to TRBJ2-1; D unresolved. With 2 bases removed from V and 9 bases from J, the gap between germline ends came to 9 bases. The CDR3 runs 12 residues. Looked up from germline, CDR1 is SGHDT and CDR2 is YYEEEE. DNA for the CDR3: TGTGCCAGCAGCTTCGCCGTGGGTGAGCAGTTCTTC. It codes for CASSFAVGEQFF.

This clone was seen a handful of times. The rearrangement joins TRBV9 to TRBJ2-7; D gene unclear. V lost 3 bases to trimming and J lost 6 bases, with 16 bases between them. The germline V gene has CDR1 SGDLS and CDR2 YYNGEE. CDR3 length: 14 amino acids. CDR3 residues: CASSADPGPFEQYF. In nucleotides, the CDR3 is TGTGCCAGCAGCGCGGACCCAGGCCCCTTCGAGCAGTACTTC.

The J gene is TRBJ2-3, the V gene TRBV9; no definite D call. V lost 4 bases, J lost 1 base, and 13 bases lay in between. Germline CDR1 reads SGDLS; CDR2 reads YYNGEE. This CDR3 is built from 15 residues. Here the CDR3 DNA reads TGTGCCAGCAGCCCTCGTGGAAGCCGCACAGATACGCAGTATTTT. It yields the protein CASSPRGSRTDTQYF.

There are a few counts of this clone. The chain employs TRBV5-1 and TRBJ2-7; 13 bases are shared with TRBD2. Per the germline V gene, CDR1 is SGHRS and CDR2 is YFSETQ. V was pared by 3 bases and J by 2 bases, with 8 bases of the junction left unmatched. This CDR3 spans 17 amino acids. The CDR3 nucleotides read TGCGCCAGCAGCTGGGGGACTAGCGGGATTCTTCCCTACGAGCAGTACTTC. Its translation is CASSWGTSGILPYEQYF.

V usage is TRBV10-2 and J usage is TRBJ2-5; TRBD2 aligns across 10 bases. CDR1 is WSHSY and CDR2 is SAAADI in the germline V gene. This CDR3 is built from 13 residues. Germline trimming cut 8 bases from V and 2 bases from J; bases unmatched to any gene: 2. The DNA for the CDR3 is TGCGCCAGCCGGACTAGCGGACAAGAGACCCAGTACTTC. Its protein product is CASRTSGQETQYF.

The J gene is TRBJ2-5, the V gene TRBV10-3, with D possibly TRBD1 on 5 matching bases. CDR1 is ENHRY and CDR2 is SYGVKD in the germline V gene. The CDR3 extends over 14 amino acids. V lost 3 bases and J lost 9, with 17 bases in between. The CDR3: CAISDQGRVSAQYF. The CDR3 bases are TGTGCCATCAGTGATCAGGGCCGCGTGAGCGCCCAGTACTTC.

The chain carries TRBV11-2 and TRBJ2-7; the match to TRBD2 covers 11 bases. V lost 4 bases, J lost 10 bases, and 9 bases stayed unmatched. This CDR3 region has 14 residues. Looked up from germline, CDR1 is SGHAT and CDR2 is FQNNGV. The CDR3 sequence is CASSSIAGGPQQYF. CDR3 coding DNA: TGTGCCAGCAGCTCTATAGCGGGAGGGCCGCAACAGTACTTC.

The CDR3 DNA reads as TGCGCCAGCAGGGGACAACTGAACACCGGGGAGCTGTTTTTT. Translation gives CASRGQLNTGELFF. V and J are TRBV5-1 and TRBJ2-2; TRBD1 is a possible D gene (6 bases). The CDR3 spans 14 residues. The germline CDR1 and CDR2 sequences are SGHRS and YFSETQ. V was trimmed by 5 bases and J by 1 base, leaving 9 bases between them. The full variable domain, with the rest looked up from reference TRBV5-1 and TRBJ2-2, is KAGVTQTPRYLIKTRGQQVTLSCSPISGHRSVSWYQQTPGQGLQFLFEYFSETQRNKGNFPGRFSGRQFSNSRSEMNVSTLELGDSALYLCASRGQLNTGELFFGEGSRLTVL.

The V gene is TRBV30, the J gene TRBJ2-2; 8 bases line up with TRBD1. The CDR3 is 15 amino acids. Germline V gives CDR1 GTSNPN, CDR2 SVGIG (reference sequence). Germline trimming cut 2 bases from V and 5 bases from J; bases unmatched to any gene: 7. The chain's CDR3 is CAWSLAGQETGELFF. CDR3 sequence (DNA): TGTGCCTGGAGTCTGGCGGGACAGGAAACCGGGGAGCTGTTTTTT.

The rearrangement joins TRBV5-1 to TRBJ2-7; 10 nucleotides match TRBD2. Trimming took 3 bases from V and 3 from J; bases not matched to a gene: 9. This CDR3 contains 16 residues. Germline V CDR1 and CDR2: SGHRS, YFSETQ. The CDR3 reads CASSSGTSETFYEQYF. CDR3 DNA: TGCGCCAGCAGCTCCGGGACTAGCGAGACATTCTACGAGCAGTACTTC. Combining the CDR3 with reference TRBV5-1 and TRBJ2-7 gives the whole variable domain KAGVTQTPRYLIKTRGQQVTLSCSPISGHRSVSWYQQTPGQGLQFLFEYFSETQRNKGNFPGRFSGRQFSNSRSEMNVSTLELGDSALYLCASSSGTSETFYEQYFGPGTRLTVT.

The V gene is TRBV7-2, the J gene TRBJ1-5; perhaps TRBD1 as D (5 bases). Germline CDR1 reads SGHTA; CDR2 reads FQGNSA. This CDR3 contains 13 residues. V was pared by 5 bases and J by 7 bases, with 12 bases between. The CDR3 nucleotides are TGTGCCAGCAGCCCGCAGGAGGGGCAGCCCCAGCATTTT. Protein product: CASSPQEGQPQHF.

The CDR3 loop is CSVVGTSGPYEQYF. In DNA form, the CDR3 reads TGCAGCGTTGTGGGTACCTCAGGACCCTACGAGCAGTACTTC. The chain uses TRBV29-1 and TRBJ2-7; D is undetermined. Trimming removed 4 bases at V and 2 bases at J, with 15 bases between. CDR1 is SQVTM, CDR2 ANQGSEA, per germline. The CDR3 has 14 amino acids.

The rearrangement links TRBV7-9 to TRBJ1-2; a possible D gene is TRBD1 (6 bases). The germline V gene has CDR1 SEHNR and CDR2 FQNEAQ (reference sequence). Trimming left V 2 bases short and J 0 bases short, with 10 bases between. This CDR3 comprises 15 residues. CDR3 loop: CASSLQGIANYGYTF. DNA of the CDR3: TGTGCCAGCAGCTTACAGGGGATAGCTAACTATGGCTACACCTTC.

Only one count was recorded for this clone. The gene calls are TRBV13 and TRBJ1-2, with D unclear. The CDR3 is 11 residues long. Trimming cost V 3 bases and J 10 bases, with 9 bases left between them. Germline assignment: CDR1 PRHDT and CDR2 FYEKMQ (reference sequence). The CDR3 region is CASSFSRYYTF. CDR3 DNA: TGTGCCAGCAGCTTTTCCAGATACTACACCTTC.

J is TRBJ2-1 and V is TRBV19, with D possibly being TRBD2 (5 bases). Germline loops: CDR1 LNHDA, CDR2 SQIVND (reference sequence). This CDR3 has 13 residues. Between the trimmed V and J ends, which lost 3 bases and 12 bases, there was a span of 15 bases. The DNA for the CDR3 is TGTGCCAGTAGTATGGCCCGAAGGAGCGGGCAGTTCTTC. Amino acids: CASSMARRSGQFF.

The chain employs TRBV7-8 and TRBJ2-3, with 10 nucleotides matching TRBD2. V lost 2 bases, J lost 2 bases, and 4 bases stayed unmatched. The CDR3 contains 16 residues. Germline assignment: CDR1 SGHVS and CDR2 FQNEAQ. CDR3 nucleotide sequence: TGTGCCAGCAGCTTACTAGCGGGAGTGAACACAGATACGCAGTATTTT. Residues: CASSLLAGVNTDTQYF.

This clone has just a few counts. The V call is TRBV13, the J call TRBJ1-3, with unresolved D. The CDR3 sequence is 13 residues long. Per germline, CDR1 PRHDT and CDR2 FYEKMQ (reference sequence). The V end lost 3 bases, the J end lost 0 bases, and 3 bases lay between the germline ends. CDR3 DNA sequence: TGTGCCAGCAGCTTGAACTCTGGAAACACCATATATTTT. Translation gives CASSLNSGNTIYF. The full variable domain, rest sourced from reference TRBV13 and TRBJ1-3, is AAGVIQSPRHLIKEKRETATLKCYPIPRHDTVYWYQQGPGQDPQFLISFYEKMQSDKGSIPDRFSAQQFSDYHSELNMSSLELGDSALYFCASSLNSGNTIYFGEGSWLTVV.